A selection of T cell receptor beta chains follows, all from one sample in a study of monozygotic twins with inflammatory bowel disease. From the 5' RACE reads, TCRdb lists one entry per CDR3 protein and no DNA. The repertoire table contains approximately 150,000 distinct CDR3 sequences. Material: blood. The receptors were gathered from a human donor with ulcerative colitis or Crohn's disease, or a healthy co-twin of an affected twin (not recorded which). The CDR3 runs from the conserved cysteine through the conserved F or W. The listing skips clone size in some rows; elsewhere it reads once, few, many or a size class.

j_call,v_call,clone_size,cdr3_aa
TRBJ2-2,TRBV7-9,-,CASSPEDSRPNTGELFF
TRBJ2-4,TRBV20-1,-,CSASTGQDLNIQYF
TRBJ2-7,TRBV5-1,-,CASSLARQGAYEQYF
TRBJ2-6,TRBV6-1,-,CASHSDRAGANVLTF
TRBJ2-7,TRBV5-1,-,CASSLEGHSYEQYF
TRBJ2-7,TRBV20-1,-,CSARDLTYEQYF
TRBJ2-5,TRBV20-1,-,CSACPKETQYF
TRBJ2-3,TRBV28,-,CASSTSGGVTDTQYF
TRBJ2-3,TRBV20-1,medium-sized,CSAKELASDTQYF
TRBJ2-3,TRBV10-3,-,CAISESRDSSTDTQYF
TRBJ2-5,TRBV7-9,-,CASSVTGTSAEETQYF
TRBJ2-7,TRBV13,-,CASSSSGTGGGEQYF
TRBJ1-1,TRBV5-4,-,CASSFFDRMNTEAFF
TRBJ2-1,TRBV25-1,-,CASSETYSGTYNEQFF
TRBJ2-3,TRBV7-2,-,CASSSSGGAPDTQYF
TRBJ2-6,TRBV20-1,-,CSAGGSYSGANVLTF
TRBJ2-3,TRBV11-2,-,CASSSRLAVGTDTQYF
TRBJ2-7,TRBV20-1,-,CSARGEGRDAQYF
TRBJ2-5,TRBV20-1,-,CSARDPRSSETQYF
TRBJ1-5,TRBV7-9,-,CASSLGGWQPQHF
TRBJ2-7,TRBV6-1,-,CASTVGLAGGAGYEQYF
TRBJ1-5,TRBV12-3/TRBV12-4,-,CASSFRRSNQPQHF
TRBJ2-4,TRBV6-5,-,CASSYSSRQLNIQYF
TRBJ2-1,TRBV27,-,CASREGGNEQFF
TRBJ2-7,TRBV6-2/TRBV6-3,medium-sized,CASSHDRVTYEQYF
TRBJ2-3,TRBV12-3/TRBV12-4,-,CASSMGPNWMDTQYF
TRBJ1-1,TRBV2,-,CASSEEGWDTEAFF
TRBJ2-1,TRBV5-1,-,CASSTTGQSYNEQFF
TRBJ1-3,TRBV12-3/TRBV12-4,-,CASTLRWREGGSGNTIYF
TRBJ2-3,TRBV6-1,-,CASSEDRALDTQYF
TRBJ2-3,TRBV10-3,-,CAISDRAESPDTQYF
TRBJ2-7,TRBV12-3/TRBV12-4,-,CASSGGLAGAYEQYF
TRBJ2-1,TRBV5-8,-,CASSSGTSGDEQFF
TRBJ2-7,TRBV19,-,CASSIVSTSGASYEQYF
TRBJ2-5,TRBV6-5,-,CASSFSQGETQYF
TRBJ1-4,TRBV5-1,-,CASSLAQGGNEKLFF
TRBJ1-3,TRBV15,-,CATSREGNTIYF
TRBJ1-5,TRBV7-6,-,CASSHGKGGGHQPQHF
TRBJ2-5,TRBV27,-,CASRGLAGGNQETQYF
TRBJ1-1,TRBV4-3,-,CASSLNSVGGEEAFF
TRBJ1-2,TRBV5-1,-,CASSLVGTGDGYTF
TRBJ1-4,TRBV4-3,-,CASSMGINEKLFF
TRBJ1-1,TRBV10-3,-,CAISGDTLTEAFF
TRBJ1-3,TRBV20-1,-,CSASRSSGNTIYF
TRBJ2-3,TRBV20-1,-,CSARDDIDTLSGDTQYF
TRBJ2-3,TRBV20-1,-,CSASFLRQSTRDLTDTQYF
TRBJ2-7,TRBV7-2,-,CASSSRHEQYF
TRBJ2-7,TRBV7-6,-,CASSPQGGISLYEQYF
TRBJ2-2,TRBV12-3/TRBV12-4,-,CASRPLGRTGELFF
TRBJ2-3,TRBV20-1,-,CSAPAGLQTSTDTQYF
TRBJ2-5,TRBV29-1,-,CSVDQQTETQYF
TRBJ1-5,TRBV12-3/TRBV12-4,-,CASQILSNQPQHF